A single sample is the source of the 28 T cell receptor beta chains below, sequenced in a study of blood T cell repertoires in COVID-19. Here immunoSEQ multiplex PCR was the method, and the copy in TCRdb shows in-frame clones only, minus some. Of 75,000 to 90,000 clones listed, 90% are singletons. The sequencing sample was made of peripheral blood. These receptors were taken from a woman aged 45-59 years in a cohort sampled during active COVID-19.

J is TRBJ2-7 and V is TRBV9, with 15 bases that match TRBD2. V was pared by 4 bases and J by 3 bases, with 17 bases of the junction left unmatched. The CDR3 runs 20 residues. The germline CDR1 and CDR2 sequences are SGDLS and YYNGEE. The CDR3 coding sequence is TGTGCCAGCAGCCCAGGGACTAGCGGGAGGAGGGGGGGAGGTAACTACGAGCAGTACTTC. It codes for CASSPGTSGRRGGGNYEQYF.

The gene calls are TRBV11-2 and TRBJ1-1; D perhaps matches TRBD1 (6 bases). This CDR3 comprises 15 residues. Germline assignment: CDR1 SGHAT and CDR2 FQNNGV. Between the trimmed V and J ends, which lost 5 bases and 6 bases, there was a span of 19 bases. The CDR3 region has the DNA TGTGCCAGCAGCAAAAGGGGGACCCTCTTGTCTGAAGCTTTCTTT. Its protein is CASSKRGTLLSEAFF.

CDR3 nucleotides: TGTGCCACCAGTGATTGGGGAGCGGAGGGTGGGACAGATACGCAGTATTTT. Amino acids: CATSDWGAEGGTDTQYF. The V call is TRBV24-1, the J call TRBJ2-3; maybe TRBD2 (6 bases). From germline, CDR1 is KGHDR and CDR2 SFDVKD. The CDR3 is 17 residues long. Trimming took 2 bases from V and 3 from J, leaving 17 bases between them.

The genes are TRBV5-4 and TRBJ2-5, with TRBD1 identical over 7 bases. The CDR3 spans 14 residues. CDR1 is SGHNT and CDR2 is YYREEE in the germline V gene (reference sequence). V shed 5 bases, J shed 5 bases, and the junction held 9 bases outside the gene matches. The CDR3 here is CASRVKTGSETQYF. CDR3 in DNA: TGTGCCAGCAGGGTTAAGACAGGGTCCGAGACCCAGTACTTC.

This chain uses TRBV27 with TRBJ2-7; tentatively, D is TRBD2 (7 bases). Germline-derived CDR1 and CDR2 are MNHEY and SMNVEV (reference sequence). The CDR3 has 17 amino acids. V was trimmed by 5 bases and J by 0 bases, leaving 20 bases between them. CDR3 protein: CASSPLRGALSSYEQYF. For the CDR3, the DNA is TGTGCCAGCAGTCCGCTCCGGGGGGCTTTAAGCTCCTACGAGCAGTACTTC.

DNA for the CDR3: TGTGCCAGCAGTGCCGGGACTTTCAACACCGGGGAGCTGTTTTTT. Residues: CASSAGTFNTGELFF. This rearrangement joins TRBV27 to TRBJ2-2, with a weak D call TRBD2 (6 bases). V was pared by 5 bases and J by 2 bases, with 12 bases between. The CDR3 contains 15 residues. CDR1 and CDR2 from the germline V gene are MNHEY and SMNVEV (reference sequence).

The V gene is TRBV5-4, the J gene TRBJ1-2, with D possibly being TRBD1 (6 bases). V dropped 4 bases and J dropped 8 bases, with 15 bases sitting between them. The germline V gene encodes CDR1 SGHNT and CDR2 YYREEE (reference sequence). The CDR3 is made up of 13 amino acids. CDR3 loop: CASSLTGVKGYTF. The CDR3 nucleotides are TGTGCCAGCAGCCTGACAGGTGTAAAAGGCTACACCTTC.

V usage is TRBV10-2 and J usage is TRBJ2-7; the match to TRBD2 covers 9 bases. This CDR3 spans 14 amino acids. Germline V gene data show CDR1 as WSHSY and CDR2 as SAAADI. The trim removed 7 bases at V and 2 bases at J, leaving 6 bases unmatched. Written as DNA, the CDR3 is TGCGCCAGCAAGGCTAGCGGGGTTACCTACGAGCAGTACTTC. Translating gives CASKASGVTYEQYF.

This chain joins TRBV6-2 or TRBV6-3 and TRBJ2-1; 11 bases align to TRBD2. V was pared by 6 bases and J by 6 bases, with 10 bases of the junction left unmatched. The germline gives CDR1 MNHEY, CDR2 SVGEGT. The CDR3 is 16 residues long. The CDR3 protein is CASSPFTSGSFNEQFF. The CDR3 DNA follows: TGTGCCAGCAGCCCTTTCACTAGCGGGAGTTTCAATGAGCAGTTCTTC.

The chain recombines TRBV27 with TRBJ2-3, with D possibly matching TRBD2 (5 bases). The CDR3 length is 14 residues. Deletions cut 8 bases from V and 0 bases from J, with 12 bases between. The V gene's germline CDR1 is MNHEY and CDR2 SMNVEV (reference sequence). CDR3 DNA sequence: TGTGCCAGCCCGAGGGCGGCTAGCACAGATACGCAGTATTTT. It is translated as CASPRAASTDTQYF.

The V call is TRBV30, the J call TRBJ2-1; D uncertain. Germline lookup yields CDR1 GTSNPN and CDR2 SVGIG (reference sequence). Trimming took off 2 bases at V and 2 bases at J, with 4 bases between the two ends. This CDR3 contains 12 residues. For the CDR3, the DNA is TGTGCCTGGAGTCTAACCTACAATGAGCAGTTCTTC. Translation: CAWSLTYNEQFF.

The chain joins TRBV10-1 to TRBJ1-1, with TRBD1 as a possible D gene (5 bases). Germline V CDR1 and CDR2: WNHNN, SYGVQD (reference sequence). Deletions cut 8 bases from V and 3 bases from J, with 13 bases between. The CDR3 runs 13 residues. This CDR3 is CASSQGMDTEAFF. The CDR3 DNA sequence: TGCGCCAGCTCTCAGGGAATGGACACTGAAGCTTTCTTT.

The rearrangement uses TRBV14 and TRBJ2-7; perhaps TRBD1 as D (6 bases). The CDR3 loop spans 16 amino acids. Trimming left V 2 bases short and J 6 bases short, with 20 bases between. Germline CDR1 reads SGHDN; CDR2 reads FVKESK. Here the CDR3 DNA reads TGTGCCAGCAGCCAATCAGGACAGTCGGCGATAGGCGAGCAGTACTTC. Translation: CASSQSGQSAIGEQYF.

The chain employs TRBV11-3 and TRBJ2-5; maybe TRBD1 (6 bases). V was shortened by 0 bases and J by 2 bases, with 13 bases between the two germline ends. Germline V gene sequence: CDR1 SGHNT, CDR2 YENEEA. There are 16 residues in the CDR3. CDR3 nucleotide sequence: TGTGCCAGCAGCTTAGATCCAGGAACAGGGCAAGAGACCCAGTACTTC. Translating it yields CASSLDPGTGQETQYF.

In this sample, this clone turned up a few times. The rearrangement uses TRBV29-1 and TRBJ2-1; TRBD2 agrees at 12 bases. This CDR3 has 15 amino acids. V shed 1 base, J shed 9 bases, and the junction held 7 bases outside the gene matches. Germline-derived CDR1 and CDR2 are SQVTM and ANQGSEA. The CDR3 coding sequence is TGCAGCGTTGAAGTTGGGACTAGCGGGCGCCTTGAGCAGTTCTTC. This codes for CSVEVGTSGRLEQFF.

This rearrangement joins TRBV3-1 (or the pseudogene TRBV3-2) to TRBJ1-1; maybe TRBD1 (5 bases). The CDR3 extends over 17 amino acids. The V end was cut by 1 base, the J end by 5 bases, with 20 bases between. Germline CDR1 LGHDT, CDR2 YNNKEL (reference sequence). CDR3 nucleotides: TGTGCCAGCAGCCAAGTGTGGGGGGATAGGGCGAGGACTGAAGCTTTCTTT. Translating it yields CASSQVWGDRARTEAFF.

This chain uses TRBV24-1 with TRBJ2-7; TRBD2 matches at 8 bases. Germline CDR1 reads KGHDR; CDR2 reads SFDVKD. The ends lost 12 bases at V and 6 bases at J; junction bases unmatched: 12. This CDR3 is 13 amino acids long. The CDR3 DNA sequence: TGTGCCTTGCCACCGGGACTAGGGTGCGAGCAGTACTTC. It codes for CALPPGLGCEQYF.

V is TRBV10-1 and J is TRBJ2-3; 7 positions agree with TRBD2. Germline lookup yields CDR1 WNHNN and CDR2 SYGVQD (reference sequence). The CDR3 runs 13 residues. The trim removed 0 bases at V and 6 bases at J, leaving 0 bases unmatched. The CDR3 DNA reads TGCGCCAGCAGTGAGTCGGGGGGGGATACGCAGTATTTT. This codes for CASSESGGDTQYF.

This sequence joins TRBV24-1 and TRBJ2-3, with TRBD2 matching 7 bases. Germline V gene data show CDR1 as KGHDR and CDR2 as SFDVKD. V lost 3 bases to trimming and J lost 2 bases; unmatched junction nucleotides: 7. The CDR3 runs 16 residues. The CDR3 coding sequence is TGTGCCACCAGTGATACTAGCGCCCTATTCACAGATACGCAGTATTTT. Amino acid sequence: CATSDTSALFTDTQYF.

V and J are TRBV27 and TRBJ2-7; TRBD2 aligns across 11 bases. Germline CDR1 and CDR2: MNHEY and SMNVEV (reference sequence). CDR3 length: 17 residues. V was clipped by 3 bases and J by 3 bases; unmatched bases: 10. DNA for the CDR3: TGTGCCAGCAGTTTTAGGGACTCGACTAGCGGGAACTACGAGCAGTACTTC. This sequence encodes CASSFRDSTSGNYEQYF.

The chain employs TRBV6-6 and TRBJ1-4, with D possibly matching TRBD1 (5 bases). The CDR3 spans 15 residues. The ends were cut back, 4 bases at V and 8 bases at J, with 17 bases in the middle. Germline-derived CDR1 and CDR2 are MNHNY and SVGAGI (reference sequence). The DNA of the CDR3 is TGTGCCAGCAGTTCTCCGGGGAGGGAGGGGGAAAAACTGTTTTTT. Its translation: CASSSPGREGEKLFF.

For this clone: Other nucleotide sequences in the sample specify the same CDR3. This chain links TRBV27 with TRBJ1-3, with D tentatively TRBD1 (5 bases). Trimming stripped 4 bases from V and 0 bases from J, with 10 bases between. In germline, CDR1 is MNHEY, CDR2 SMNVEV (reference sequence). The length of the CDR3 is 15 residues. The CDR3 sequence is CASSSRGSSGNTIYF. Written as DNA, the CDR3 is TGTGCCAGCAGTTCAAGGGGAAGCTCTGGAAACACCATATATTTT.

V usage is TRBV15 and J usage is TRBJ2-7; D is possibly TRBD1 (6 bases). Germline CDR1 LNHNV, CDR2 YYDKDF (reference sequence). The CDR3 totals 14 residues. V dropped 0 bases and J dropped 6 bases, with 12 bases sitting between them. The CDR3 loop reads CATSRDRGPGEQYF. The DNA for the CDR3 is TGTGCCACCAGCAGAGACAGGGGTCCCGGCGAGCAGTACTTC.

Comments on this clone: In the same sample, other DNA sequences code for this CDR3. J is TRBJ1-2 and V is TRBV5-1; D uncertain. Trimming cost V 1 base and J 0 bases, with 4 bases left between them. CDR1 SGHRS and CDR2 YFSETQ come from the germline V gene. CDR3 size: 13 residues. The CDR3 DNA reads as TGCGCCAGCAGCTTGACAGCTAACTATGGCTACACCTTC. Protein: CASSLTANYGYTF.

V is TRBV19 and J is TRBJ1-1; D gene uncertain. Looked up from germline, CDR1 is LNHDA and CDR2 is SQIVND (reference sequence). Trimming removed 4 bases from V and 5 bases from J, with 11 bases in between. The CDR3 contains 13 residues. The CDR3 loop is CASSSGLRTEAFF. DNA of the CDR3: TGTGCCAGTAGTAGCGGACTCAGGACTGAAGCTTTCTTT.

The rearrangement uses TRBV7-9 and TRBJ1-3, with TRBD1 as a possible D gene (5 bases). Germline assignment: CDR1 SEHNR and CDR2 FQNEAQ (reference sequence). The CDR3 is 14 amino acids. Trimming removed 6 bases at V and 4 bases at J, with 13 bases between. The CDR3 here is CASREQGRGNTIYF. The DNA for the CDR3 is TGTGCCAGCAGGGAGCAGGGTAGAGGAAACACCATATATTTT.

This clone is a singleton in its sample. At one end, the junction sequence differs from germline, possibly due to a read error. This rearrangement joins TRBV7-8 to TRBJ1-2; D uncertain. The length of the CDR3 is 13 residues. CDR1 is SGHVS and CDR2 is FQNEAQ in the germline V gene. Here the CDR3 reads CASSLVSQAEKRF. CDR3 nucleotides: TGTGCCAGCAGCTTAGTATCTCAGGCAGAGAAGAGATTC.

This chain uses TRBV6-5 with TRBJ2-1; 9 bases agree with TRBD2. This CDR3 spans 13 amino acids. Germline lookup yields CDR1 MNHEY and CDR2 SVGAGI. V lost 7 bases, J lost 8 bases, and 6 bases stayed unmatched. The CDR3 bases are TGTGCCAGCAAGGCTAGCGGGATGGATGAGCAGTTCTTC. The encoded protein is CASKASGMDEQFF.